A selection of T cell receptor beta chains follows, all from one sample in a study of identical twins. Via MiXCR, TCRdb re-called the 5' RACE reads, giving one row per CDR3 protein. Among about 340,000 distinct CDR3 sequences listed, 10% to 15% were seen once. This sample was also put to use in a study of yellow fever vaccine responses in identical twins.

The sample taken for sequencing was CD8+ T cells sorted from blood. The source is a woman aged 18-30 years in good health. Each CDR3 is given with its conserved first and last residue. The D gene is left open where the match is weak. Clone size is not always given. Where it is, it says once, few, many or a class for expanded clones.

TGTGCCAGCAGCTTATCTCAATACCCCCCGGGGTACGAGCAGTACTTC	CASSLSQYPPGYEQYF	TRBV7-8	TRBJ2-7	many	NA
TGCGCCAGCAGCTGGATGACAGACGCTGAAGCTTTCTTT	CASSWMTDAEAFF	TRBV5-1	TRBJ1-1	many	NA
TGTGCCACCAGCCGTCGAGCTAGCGGGGACGGTGAGCAGTTCTTC	CATSRRASGDGEQFF	TRBV15	TRBJ2-1	few	TRBD2
TGTGCCAGCAGGTCTGGAGGGGCGGACACCGGGGAGCTGTTTTTT	CASRSGGADTGELFF	TRBV6-1	TRBJ2-2	many	NA
TGCGCCAGCAGTGAGCGCTTTAGGATATACAGCACAGATACGCAGTATTTT	CASSERFRIYSTDTQYF	TRBV10-1	TRBJ2-3	few	NA
TGTGCCAGCAGCTTAGAAGCGCCGATCTCCTACGAGCAGTACTTC	CASSLEAPISYEQYF	TRBV11-2	TRBJ2-7	few	NA
TGTGCCAGCTCACCACTTTCCGGACCGGGTGTAATTAATACGCAGTATTTT	CASSPLSGPGVINTQYF	TRBV18	TRBJ2-3	NA	NA
TGTGCCAGCAGCGGCGGGACTAGCATTATGAATGAGCAGTTCTTC	CASSGGTSIMNEQFF	TRBV5-6	TRBJ2-1	few	TRBD2
TGTGCCGAGCGGGGCCCGAGCTCCTACAATGAGCAGTTCTTC	CAERGPSSYNEQFF	TRBV2	TRBJ2-1	NA	TRBD2
TGCAGTGCTAGAGACGTCTACCACTCCTACAATGAGCAGTTCTTC	CSARDVYHSYNEQFF	TRBV20-1	TRBJ2-1	few	NA
TGTGCCAGCAGTTTATCGGGCACCGGGGAGCTGTTTTTT	CASSLSGTGELFF	TRBV27	TRBJ2-2	many	NA
TGTGCCAGCAGTTTAGGTGTAGGAGCGGAGTGGGCAGATACGCAGTATTTT	CASSLGVGAEWADTQYF	TRBV27	TRBJ2-3	NA	NA
TGTGCCAGCAGTTTCCCTGGTCCCGGGGAGCTGTTTTTT	CASSFPGPGELFF	TRBV27	TRBJ2-2	NA	NA
TGCAGCGTTGGGCCGCTAGGGGATTCCTCCTACGAGCAGTACTTC	CSVGPLGDSSYEQYF	TRBV29-1	TRBJ2-7	few	NA
TGCGCCAGCAGCCGGGGCAGGGGCACAGATACGCAGTATTTT	CASSRGRGTDTQYF	TRBV4-1	TRBJ2-3	many	NA
TGTGCCAGCAGGCCACAGGGGGCAGGCAATGAGCAGTTCTTC	CASRPQGAGNEQFF	TRBV12-3/TRBV12-4	TRBJ2-1	few	TRBD1
TGCGCCAGCCGGGACACAGATAATTCACCCCTCCACTTT	CASRDTDNSPLHF	TRBV10-1	TRBJ1-6	few	NA
TGTGCCTTCAGTTTAGGTCCCCCATTGGAGCGGGAGTTGTACGAGCAGTACTTC	CAFSLGPPLERELYEQYF	TRBV12-3/TRBV12-4	TRBJ2-7	NA	TRBD2
TGCGCCAGCAGCCTCTCGGCGCATCAGCCCCAGCATTTT	CASSLSAHQPQHF	TRBV4-1	TRBJ1-5	NA	NA
TGTGCCAGCAGCTTCGGGACTAGCGGGGCCCCCTACAATGAGCAGTTCTTC	CASSFGTSGAPYNEQFF	TRBV5-8	TRBJ2-1	few	TRBD2
TGCGCCAGCAGCTATAGCGGTGGACGGAACACCGGGGAGCTGTTTTTT	CASSYSGGRNTGELFF	TRBV5-1	TRBJ2-2	many	NA
TGTGCCACCACCAAGGGGGGTGGCAATGAGCAGTTCTTC	CATTKGGGNEQFF	TRBV24-1	TRBJ2-1	many	NA
TGTGCCAGCAGCAAACAGGGGGCCGAGCAGTTCTTC	CASSKQGAEQFF	TRBV7-9	TRBJ2-1	NA	TRBD1
TGTGCCAGCAGGCCTATTACCGGGGAGCTGTTTTTT	CASRPITGELFF	TRBV28	TRBJ2-2	NA	NA
TGTGCCAGCAGCTTGGGCTGGCGCTACGAGCAGTACTTC	CASSLGWRYEQYF	TRBV5-6	TRBJ2-7	few	NA
TGTGCCAGCAGTGAAGCGGGGGGCACAGATACGCAGTATTTT	CASSEAGGTDTQYF	TRBV2	TRBJ2-3	many	NA
TGTGCCAGCAGCTCTTCACAGGGGGCCACCTACGAGCAGTACTTC	CASSSSQGATYEQYF	TRBV7-3	TRBJ2-7	NA	TRBD1
TGTGCCAGCAGCTCGGGGGCCTCCGGGGCGCGGAACACTGAAGCTTTCTTT	CASSSGASGARNTEAFF	TRBV7-9	TRBJ1-1	few	NA
TGTGCCAGCAGTTACGGTGGCGGGGGGGTATCCGGGGAGCTGTTTTTT	CASSYGGGGVSGELFF	TRBV6-5	TRBJ2-2	few	TRBD2
TGTGCCAGCAGCTTTCCAGGGGTCAATTCACCCCTCCACTTT	CASSFPGVNSPLHF	TRBV7-9	TRBJ1-6	NA	NA
TGCGCCAGCAGCCAAGTTGGGGTAGATGAGCAGTTCTTC	CASSQVGVDEQFF	TRBV4-1	TRBJ2-1	many	NA
TGTGCCAGCAGTTTACCGGGACAGGGATACGAGCAGTACTTC	CASSLPGQGYEQYF	TRBV28	TRBJ2-7	many	TRBD1
TGTGCCAGCAGCCCCCTGGGGAAGGGGCACTACTATGGCTACACCTTC	CASSPLGKGHYYGYTF	TRBV7-8	TRBJ1-2	many	NA
TGTGCCAGCAGCTTAATGATAGGGGGGCCAAACTATGGCTACACCTTC	CASSLMIGGPNYGYTF	TRBV7-3	TRBJ1-2	many	NA
TGTGCCAGCAGTTTGGCCGGGCCCGGGGCGGAGACCCAGTACTTC	CASSLAGPGAETQYF	TRBV12-3/TRBV12-4	TRBJ2-5	few	NA
TGTGCCAGCAGCGGGGGTTGGGCAGGATTTAACTATGGCTACACCTTC	CASSGGWAGFNYGYTF	TRBV9	TRBJ1-2	once	NA
TGTGCCAGCAGTTGGGTGGGAGCAACAGATACGCAGTATTTT	CASSWVGATDTQYF	TRBV6-2/TRBV6-3	TRBJ2-3	few	NA
TGTGCCAGCAGCGTTCTCGGGAGCTCCTACGAGCAGTACTTC	CASSVLGSSYEQYF	TRBV9	TRBJ2-7	NA	NA
TGTGCCAGGACGCGGTGGCCGGGGGGGCGTAATGAGCAGTTCTTC	CARTRWPGGRNEQFF	TRBV12-3/TRBV12-4	TRBJ2-1	few	TRBD2
TGTGCCAGCAGTGCCGGGACAGGACGTGGCTACACCTTC	CASSAGTGRGYTF	TRBV6-4	TRBJ1-2	NA	TRBD1